This T cell receptor (beta chain) was captured in a study of technical replicates of blood from a handful of donors. Clones were read by immunoSEQ multiplex PCR, and TCRdb kept only the in-frame ones, dropping some. Of 75,000 to 95,000 clones detected, approximately 95% appear once; the ten largest clones hold 0.26%. CDR3 size: 17 residues. Per germline, CDR1 LGHNA and CDR2 YNFKEQ. Trimming took 2 bases from V and 0 from J; bases not matched to a gene: 7. This TCR derives from a human donor in good health. Material: T cells isolated from PBMCs. The rearrangement links TRBV4-2 to TRBJ2-1; TRBD2 matches 7 bases. This CDR3 is CASSQRGRGSSYNEQFF. The CDR3 coding sequence is TGTGCCAGCAGCCAAAGAGGCCGCGGGAGCTCCTACAATGAGCAGTTCTTC.